The present entry profiles one T cell receptor (beta chain) with its context. Its antigen is still unknown. It has no much larger one-base neighbor in the sample; base qualities were not kept. The immunoSEQ Assay, a bias-controlled multiplex PCR, was used to amplify TCRbeta CDR3 regions from genomic DNA. In the original analysis: The number of nucleated cells in each sample was estimated from the amplification of reference gene primers within the assay. To quantify the absolute abundance of each unique TCRbeta CDR3 rearrangement, sequence reads were collapsed and filtered. Productive Simpson clonality was computed per sample as the square root of Simpson's diversity index over productive rearrangements. Held by TCRdb, this immuneACCESS table contains in-frame sequences only and omits some clones. Under half of the omission traces to an unresolved V gene where checked; the cause of the rest is unknown. V and J calls plus clone size are reproduced from that table; the DNA served to infer D and trimming. Counted in this sample were about 70,000 clones; about 81% of them appeared once. The top ten clones comprise about a sixth of the sample.

The sample belongs to a study of blood T cell repertoires in COVID-19 (dated by TCRdb to 2020 to 2021). About the study as a whole: Samples from collaborators originated in the United States, Italy and Spain and spanned both the acute and convalescent phases of COVID-19. The prospective study material was composed of cDNA or gDNA derived from T cells, B-cell-depleted T cells, or PBMCs. Deeply sampled blood TCRbeta repertoires from subjects exposed to, actively infected with, or recovered from COVID-19 were included in the dataset. The repertoires were released in a freely available public database meant as a resource for research on the immune response to SARS-CoV-2. Samples were obtained from the ongoing ImmuneRACE study (first 160 participants) and from approximately 1,200 subjects provided by 6 global collaborators. Nearly every sample came with metadata listing a de-identified subject ID, COVID-19 status, age in years and sex. Where available, HLA class I and class II types were obtained from metadata supplied by the sample provider rather than from assay-based typing. Results and caveats for the whole study, not just this receptor: The amount of clinical and demographic metadata varied by source and participant and was provided uncurated.

Each collaborating institution followed its own protocols to collect whole blood in K2EDTA tubes. Collaborator samples were shipped for TCRbeta analysis as frozen whole blood, isolated PBMCs, or DNA extracted from either sample type. The origin of this receptor is a man older than 75 with acute or convalescent COVID-19. Sequenced sample: peripheral blood.

The nucleotide sequence reads as follows: TGCGCCAGCAGCCCACGAAACAGTGTCGACGAGCAGTACTTC. It encodes CASSPRNSVDEQYF. The sequence is built from TRBV5-1 and TRBJ2-7; the D gene assignment is ambiguous. For CDR1 and CDR2, the germline V gene lists SGHRS and YFSETQ. The cysteine opens and the phenylalanine closes a CDR3 of 14 amino acids. The kept DNA is CDR3 alone, 42 bases in frame from the first base. V and J are truncated by 4 bases and 5 bases respectively, leaving an intervening sequence of 16 bases.